The present T cell receptor beta chain was sequenced within a study of shared clonotypes between healthy human individuals. CD45RA+ naive and CD45RA-negative memory subsets were separated from CD4+ cells. CDR1 and CDR2 from the germline V gene are SGHAT and FQNNGV. V lost 6 bases to trimming and J lost 8 bases; unmatched junction nucleotides: 12. The CDR3 totals 17 residues. The assay was immunoSEQ multiplex PCR, and TCRdb's table has in-frame clones only and misses some. This table holds 1,400,000 or so clones, approximately 98.5% found once. Overall study findings and caveats: Sequencing depth was expected to affect clonotype sharing among donors. Shared clonotypes: roughly 5% naive CD4, around 3.7% naive CD8, roughly 2.4% memory CD4, 0.4% memory CD8.

As for this clone: The antigen is not known.

This TCR derives from a young man in good health. Sequencing input: naive CD4+ T cells sorted from blood. Sample subset: CD45RA+ positively selected. The J gene is TRBJ2-1, the V gene TRBV11-2; 14 bases line up with TRBD2. CDR3 nucleotide sequence: TGTGCCAGCAGGGGGATCCCGGGACTAGCGGGAGTCTATGAGCAGTTCTTC. Translating gives CASRGIPGLAGVYEQFF. Based on the CDR3 plus reference TRBV11-2 and TRBJ2-1, the full variable domain is EAGVAQSPRYKIIEKRQSVAFWCNPISGHATLYWYQQILGQGPKLLIQFQNNGVVDDSQLPKDRFSAERLKGVDSTLKIQPAKLEDSAVYLCASRGIPGLAGVYEQFFGPGTRLTVL.